These 14 T cell receptor beta chains originate from one sample sequenced in a study of shared clonotypes between healthy human individuals. The data were produced by immunoSEQ multiplex PCR, yet TCRdb's version contains in-frame clones alone and is incomplete. The sample consists of over 950,000 clones, approximately 80% of them appearing once. The sample consisted of memory CD4+ T cells from PBMCs. Documented subset: CD45RA-negative fraction. Receptors originate from a man younger than 35 in good health. Some clones in this sample may be carry-over from other donors' samples.

The chain combines TRBV7-3 with TRBJ2-1, with TRBD2 as a possible D gene (6 bases). Germline V gene sequence: CDR1 SGHTA, CDR2 FQGTGA. V dropped 1 base and J dropped 4 bases, with 23 bases sitting between them. The CDR3 sequence is 19 residues long. CDR3 DNA: TGTGCCAGCAGCTTAATGGACGGTTTTGGGGCGGGAATATACAATGAGCAGTTCTTC. Encoded protein: CASSLMDGFGAGIYNEQFF.

Points on this clone: This CDR3 is also generated by other DNA sequences in the sample. The rearrangement joins TRBV25-1 to TRBJ2-7; possibly TRBD2 for D (6 bases). V lost 6 bases and J lost 4, with 19 bases in between. This CDR3 spans 15 amino acids. Germline CDR1 MGHDK, CDR2 SYGVNS. The CDR3 loop is CASSEPGLGVYEQYF. In DNA, the CDR3 is TGTGCCAGCAGCGAGCCGGGACTTGGGGTTTACGAGCAGTACTTC.

This clone was seen a few times. The CDR3 nucleotides read TGTGCCTGGAACAGGGGGAATGAGCAGTTCTTC. Translated: CAWNRGNEQFF. The chain has TRBV30 and TRBJ2-1; TRBD1 matches 8 bases. The CDR3 runs to 11 residues. The ends lost 4 bases at V and 7 bases at J; junction bases unmatched: 0. CDR1 is GTSNPN and CDR2 is SVGIG in the germline V gene (reference sequence).

The chain uses TRBV11-2 and TRBJ2-7; D is undetermined. V was shortened by 0 bases and J by 7 bases, with 7 bases between the two germline ends. This CDR3 comprises 12 residues. Germline CDR1 is SGHAT and CDR2 is FQNNGV. The CDR3 region is CASSLDNGEQYF. CDR3 nucleotide sequence: TGTGCCAGCAGCTTAGATAATGGGGAGCAGTACTTC.

The rearrangement links TRBV7-9 to TRBJ2-7, with a possible D match to TRBD2 (6 bases). The V gene lost 4 bases and the J gene lost 4 bases, with 17 bases spanning the gap. This CDR3 is 15 amino acids long. CDR1 and CDR2 (germline): SEHNR, FQNEAQ (reference sequence). CDR3: CASSSQDKGRYEQYF. The CDR3 coding sequence is TGTGCCAGCAGCTCCCAGGACAAGGGGAGGTACGAGCAGTACTTC.

The rearrangement joins TRBV4-3 to TRBJ1-2; the D gene is possibly TRBD1 (5 bases). The germline gives CDR1 LGHNA, CDR2 YSLEER. The length of the CDR3 is 15 residues. Trimming shortened V by 2 bases and J by 4 bases, and 14 bases separated the two germline ends. The CDR3, as DNA: TGCGCCAGCAGCCAAACTGCCGGGACGCCCTATGGCTACACCTTC. As protein: CASSQTAGTPYGYTF.

This clone was detected only once. The J gene is TRBJ2-5, the V gene TRBV2; D might be TRBD1 (6 bases). CDR1 is SNHLY, CDR2 FYNNEI, per germline. The CDR3 is 12 residues long. The ends were cut back, 6 bases at V and 5 bases at J, with 10 bases in the middle. CDR3 in amino acids: CASSIDRETQYF. The DNA for the CDR3 is TGTGCCAGCAGCATCGACAGGGAGACCCAGTACTTC.

The chain has TRBV5-1 and TRBJ1-1; D is unresolved. The CDR3 spans 17 residues. Germline assignment: CDR1 SGHRS and CDR2 YFSETQ. Trimming pared 0 bases from V and 1 base from J, leaving 16 bases between. The CDR3 nucleotides read TGCGCCAGCAGCTTGGTATCGGGTTGGCAGTCGAACACTGAAGCTTTCTTT. It translates to CASSLVSGWQSNTEAFF.

V usage is TRBV9 and J usage is TRBJ2-5, with 8 bases fitting TRBD1. The CDR3 loop spans 15 amino acids. CDR1 SGDLS and CDR2 YYNGEE come from the germline V gene. V shed 1 base and J 2 bases; nucleotides not matched to a gene: 4. The chain's CDR3 is CASSVQGQGQETQYF. CDR3 sequence (DNA): TGTGCCAGCAGCGTACAAGGACAGGGTCAAGAGACCCAGTACTTC.

The chain links TRBV11-2 to TRBJ2-7; 8 nucleotides line up with TRBD2. Per the germline V gene, CDR1 is SGHAT and CDR2 is FQNNGV. This CDR3 spans 16 amino acids. The trim removed 0 bases at V and 5 bases at J, leaving 9 bases unmatched. The CDR3 region has the DNA TGTGCCAGCAGCTTAGATAGTCCCGGACTAGCACACGAGCAGTACTTC. It specifies CASSLDSPGLAHEQYF. Filled out from reference TRBV11-2 and TRBJ2-7, the complete variable domain reads EAGVAQSPRYKIIEKRQSVAFWCNPISGHATLYWYQQILGQGPKLLIQFQNNGVVDDSQLPKDRFSAERLKGVDSTLKIQPAKLEDSAVYLCASSLDSPGLAHEQYFGPGTRLTVT.

This clone was seen more than once but under ten times. The chain has TRBV2 and TRBJ1-1; D gene ambiguous. The V end was cut by 2 bases, the J end by 2 bases, with 9 bases between. This CDR3 is built from 14 residues. In germline, CDR1 is SNHLY, CDR2 FYNNEI. CDR3 in amino acids: CASSEWGANTEAFF. As DNA, the CDR3 is TGTGCCAGCAGTGAATGGGGAGCCAACACTGAAGCTTTCTTT.

The chain is built from TRBV15 and TRBJ1-4, with D unclear. V was shortened by 2 bases and J by 0 bases, with 10 bases between the two germline ends. The CDR3 is 16 residues long. In germline, CDR1 is LNHNV, CDR2 YYDKDF (reference sequence). The CDR3 is CATSRFPLATNEKLFF. The CDR3 nucleotides are TGTGCCACCAGCAGATTCCCCCTCGCAACTAATGAAAAACTGTTTTTT.

This clone was detected once. A much larger clone is a single base away; this may be a read error. The genes are TRBV5-1 and TRBJ2-5; the match to TRBD2 covers 7 bases. CDR3 length equals 14 residues. The V segment lost 4 bases and the J segment 1 base; nucleotides outside the gene matches: 4. The V gene's germline CDR1 is SGHRS and CDR2 YFSETQ. The CDR3 DNA follows: TGCGCCAGCAGCATAGGACTAGTCCAAGAGACCCAGTACTTC. Translating gives CASSIGLVQETQYF.

This clone was detected ten times or more. This chain links TRBV5-5 with TRBJ2-7; D possibly uses TRBD1 or TRBD2 (5 bases each). The germline CDR1 and CDR2 sequences are SGHKS and YYEKEE (reference sequence). Trimming removed 4 bases at V and 3 bases at J, with 11 bases between. The CDR3 runs 13 residues. The CDR3 DNA is TGTGCCAGCAGCAGGGACCACAACTACGAGCAGTACTTC. This gives the protein CASSRDHNYEQYF.